These 12 T cell receptor beta chains share one sample of origin, sequenced in a study of shared clonotypes between healthy human individuals. The data were produced by immunoSEQ multiplex PCR, yet TCRdb's version contains in-frame clones alone and is incomplete. The table includes a few million clones, about 92% detected once. Source material: naive CD4+ T cells from PBMCs. Subset denoted: CD45RA+ positively selected. The receptors originated from a man in his late teens or twenties in good health. Some clones in this sample may be carry-over from other donors' samples.

The rearrangement uses TRBV5-1 and TRBJ2-3; tentative D call: TRBD2 (6 bases). The V end was cut by 6 bases, the J end by 5 bases, with 13 bases between. This CDR3 is built from 13 residues. The germline CDR1 and CDR2 sequences are SGHRS and YFSETQ. The CDR3 nucleotides read TGCGCCAGCACCCTCACCGGGGGAGATACGCAGTATTTT. Residues: CASTLTGGDTQYF.

The chain uses TRBV5-5 and TRBJ2-7, with D hard to call. Germline CDR1 reads SGHKS; CDR2 reads YYEKEE (reference sequence). V dropped 1 base and J dropped 3 bases, with 8 bases sitting between them. CDR3 length equals 13 residues. CDR3 amino acids: CASSLFPGYEQYF. For the CDR3, the DNA is TGTGCCAGCAGCTTGTTTCCGGGCTACGAGCAGTACTTC.

The genes are TRBV7-8 and TRBJ2-1; D could derive from TRBD1 or TRBD2 (6 bases each). CDR1 is SGHVS and CDR2 is FQNEAQ in the germline V gene. V shed 3 bases and J shed 9 bases, with 27 bases lying between them. CDR3 length: 18 residues. The CDR3 coding sequence is TGTGCCAGCAGCTTGCAGGGGAGGTTAGCTGCGTCAGTGGCTGAGCAGTTCTTC. Translation: CASSLQGRLAASVAEQFF.

The V call is TRBV29-1, the J call TRBJ1-2; D not resolved. V lost 0 bases to trimming and J lost 3 bases, with 8 bases between them. The CDR3 loop spans 13 amino acids. Germline CDR1 and CDR2: SQVTM and ANQGSEA. The CDR3 region is CSVEDPAYYGYTF. The CDR3, as DNA: TGCAGCGTTGAAGATCCCGCATACTATGGCTACACCTTC.

The chain recombines TRBV28 with TRBJ2-7; 8 bases line up with TRBD1. The trim removed 5 bases at V and 8 bases at J, leaving 14 bases unmatched. The CDR3 is 15 amino acids. Germline loops: CDR1 MDHEN, CDR2 SYDVKM. The CDR3 coding sequence is TGTGCCAGCAGTGCTGCCCAACTCAGGGGGCCGAAGCAGTACTTC. It yields the protein CASSAAQLRGPKQYF.

The chain uses TRBV2 and TRBJ2-7; D is uncertain. CDR3 length: 13 residues. Germline V gene data show CDR1 as SNHLY and CDR2 as FYNNEI. The V end lost 2 bases, the J end lost 2 bases, and 7 bases lay between the germline ends. CDR3 sequence (DNA): TGTGCCAGCAGTGAATGGGATCCCTACGAGCAGTACTTC. Its protein product is CASSEWDPYEQYF.

This clone was counted a few times. J is TRBJ1-1 and V is TRBV30; 7 positions agree with TRBD1. Germline lookup yields CDR1 GTSNPN and CDR2 SVGIG (reference sequence). After removal of 4 bases from V and 11 bases from J, the junction contained 10 bases not matched to a gene. The CDR3 has 12 amino acids. CDR3 coding DNA: TGTGCCTGGACTACAGGGGAGGTAACGGCTTTCTTT. It is translated as CAWTTGEVTAFF.

This clone was detected a few times. The CDR3 sequence is CASEPGHRNTEAFF. Here the CDR3 DNA reads TGTGCCAGTGAGCCGGGACATAGGAACACTGAAGCTTTCTTT. The V and J genes are TRBV19 and TRBJ1-1; TRBD1 is a possible D gene (6 bases). The CDR3 totals 14 residues. Trimming removed 8 bases at V and 1 base at J, with 14 bases between. Germline CDR1 reads LNHDA; CDR2 reads SQIVND (reference sequence). Together with reference TRBV19 and TRBJ1-1, the CDR3 gives the full variable domain: DGGITQSPKYLFRKEGQNVTLSCEQNLNHDAMYWYRQDPGQGLRLIYYSQIVNDFQKGDIAEGYSVSREKKESFPLTVTSAQKNPTAFYLCASEPGHRNTEAFFGQGTRLTVV.

This clone was counted a few times. The J gene is TRBJ1-4, the V gene TRBV14, with D possibly matching TRBD1 (6 bases). The length of the CDR3 is 14 residues. V lost 4 bases and J 11 bases, leaving 17 bases between the germline ends. Per germline, CDR1 SGHDN and CDR2 FVKESK. The CDR3 spells CASSPGYRVGKLFF. CDR3 in DNA: TGTGCCAGCAGCCCAGGGTACAGGGTCGGGAAACTGTTTTTT.

J is TRBJ2-3 and V is TRBV7-3; TRBD2 matches at 14 bases. This CDR3 comprises 16 residues. CDR1 is SGHTA, CDR2 FQGTGA, per germline. Trimming at V came to 2 bases and at J to 3 bases, leaving 1 base not matched to a gene. The chain's CDR3 is CASSLRTSGRTDTQYF. CDR3 nucleotide sequence: TGTGCCAGCAGCTTACGGACTAGCGGGAGGACAGATACGCAGTATTTT.

The rearrangement links TRBV18 to TRBJ2-7; 11 bases are a match to TRBD1. Germline CDR1 is KGHSH and CDR2 is LQKENI. V lost 10 bases, J lost 4 bases, and 9 bases stayed unmatched. This CDR3 has 14 amino acids. The DNA of the CDR3 is TGTGCCACCCGAGTAGGACAGGGGGCATACGAGCAGTACTTC. Protein: CATRVGQGAYEQYF.

The rearrangement joins TRBV29-1 to TRBJ1-4, with 7 bases that match TRBD1. CDR1 is SQVTM and CDR2 is ANQGSEA in the germline V gene. V shed 7 bases, J shed 2 bases, and the junction held 4 bases outside the gene matches. This CDR3 is 13 amino acids long. Here the CDR3 DNA reads TGCAGCGCTTGCAGGGGGACTAATGAAAAACTGTTTTTT. As protein: CSACRGTNEKLFF.